The clone carrying this T cell receptor beta chain was seen more than once but under ten times. Antigen specificity is unknown. Per the germline V gene, CDR1 is MNHEY and CDR2 is SMNVEV (reference sequence). CDR3 length equals 14 residues. V was cut by 9 bases and J by 6 bases, with 15 bases left in between. Template material for amplifying TCR beta CDR3 regions consisted of RNA transcripts. HTBI primers drove first-round RT-PCR of the TCR CDR3. TCRdb itself ran the multiplex PCR reads through MiXCR, one entry per CDR3 protein. The data hold 450,000 to 650,000 distinct CDR3 sequences, with 11% to 15% observed a single time. This record belongs to a study of T cells in Graves' hyperthyroidism and ophthalmopathy. Study results and limitations: In validation, the model predicted ophthalmopathy. These predictions came a median 6.5 months before onset. Blood also carried most thyroid clonotypes expanded above 0.001.

This receptor was taken from a woman aged 18-35 years with Graves' ophthalmopathy. Sequencing input: blood. The chain carries TRBV27 and TRBJ1-6; D not certain. The CDR3, as DNA: TGTGCCAGTCGTTTTTTACCTGCTAATTCACCCCTCCACTTT. This codes for CASRFLPANSPLHF.